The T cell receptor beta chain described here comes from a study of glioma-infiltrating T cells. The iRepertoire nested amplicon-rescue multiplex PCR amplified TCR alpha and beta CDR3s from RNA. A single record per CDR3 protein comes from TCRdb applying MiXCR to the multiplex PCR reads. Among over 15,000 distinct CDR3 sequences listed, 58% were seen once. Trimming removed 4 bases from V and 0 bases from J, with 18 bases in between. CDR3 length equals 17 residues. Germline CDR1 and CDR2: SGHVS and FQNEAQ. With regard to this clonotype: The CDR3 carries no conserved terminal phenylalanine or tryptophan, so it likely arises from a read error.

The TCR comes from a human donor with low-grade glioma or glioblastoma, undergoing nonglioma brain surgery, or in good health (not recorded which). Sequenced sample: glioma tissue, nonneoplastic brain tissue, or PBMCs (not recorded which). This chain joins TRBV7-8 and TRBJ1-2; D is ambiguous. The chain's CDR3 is CASSSRGNAVPNYGYTL. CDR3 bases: TGTGCCAGCAGCTCCCGAGGTAACGCGGTCCCTAACTATGGCTACACCCTC.